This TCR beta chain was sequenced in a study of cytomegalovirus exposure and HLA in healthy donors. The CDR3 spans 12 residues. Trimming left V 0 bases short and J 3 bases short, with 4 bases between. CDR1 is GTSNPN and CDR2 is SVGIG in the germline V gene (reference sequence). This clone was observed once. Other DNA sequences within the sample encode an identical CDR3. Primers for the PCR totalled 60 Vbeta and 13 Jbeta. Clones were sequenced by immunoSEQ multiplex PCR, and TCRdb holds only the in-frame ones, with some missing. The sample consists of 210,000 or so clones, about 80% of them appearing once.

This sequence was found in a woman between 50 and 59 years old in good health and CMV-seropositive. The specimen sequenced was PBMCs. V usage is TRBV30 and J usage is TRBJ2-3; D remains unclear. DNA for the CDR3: TGTGCCTGGAGTGTACTTACAGATACGCAGTATTTT. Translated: CAWSVLTDTQYF.